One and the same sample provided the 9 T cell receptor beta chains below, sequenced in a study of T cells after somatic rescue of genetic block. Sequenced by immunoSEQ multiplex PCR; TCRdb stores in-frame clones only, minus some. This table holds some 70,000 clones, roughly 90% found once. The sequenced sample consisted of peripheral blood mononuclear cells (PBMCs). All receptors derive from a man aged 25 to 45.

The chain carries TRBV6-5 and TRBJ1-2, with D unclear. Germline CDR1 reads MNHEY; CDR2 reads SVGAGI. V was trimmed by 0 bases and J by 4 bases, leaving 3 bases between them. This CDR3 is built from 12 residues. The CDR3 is CASSYSSYGYTF. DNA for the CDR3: TGTGCCAGCAGTTACTCCAGCTATGGCTACACCTTC.

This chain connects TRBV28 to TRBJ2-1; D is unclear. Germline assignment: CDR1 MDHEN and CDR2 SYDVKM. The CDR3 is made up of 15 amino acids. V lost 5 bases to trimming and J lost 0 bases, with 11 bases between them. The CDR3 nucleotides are TGTGCCAGCAGTCTAGGCCTTCCCTCCTACAATGAGCAGTTCTTC. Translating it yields CASSLGLPSYNEQFF.

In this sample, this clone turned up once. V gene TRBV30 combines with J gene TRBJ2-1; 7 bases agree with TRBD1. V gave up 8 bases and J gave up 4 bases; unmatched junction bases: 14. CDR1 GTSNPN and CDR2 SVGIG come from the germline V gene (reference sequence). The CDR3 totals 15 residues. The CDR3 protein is CAGRSGTDQYNEQFF. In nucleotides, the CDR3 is TGTGCCGGAAGGTCCGGGACAGATCAATACAATGAGCAGTTCTTC.

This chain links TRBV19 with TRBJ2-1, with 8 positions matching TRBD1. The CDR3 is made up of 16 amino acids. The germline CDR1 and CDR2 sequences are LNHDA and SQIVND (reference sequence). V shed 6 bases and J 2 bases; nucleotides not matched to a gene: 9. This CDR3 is CASSEGQGSPYNEQFF. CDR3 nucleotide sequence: TGTGCCAGTAGCGAAGGACAGGGCTCGCCCTACAATGAGCAGTTCTTC.

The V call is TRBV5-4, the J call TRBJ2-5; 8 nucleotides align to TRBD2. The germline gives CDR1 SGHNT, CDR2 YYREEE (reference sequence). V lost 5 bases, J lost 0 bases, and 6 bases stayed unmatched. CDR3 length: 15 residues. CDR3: CASSVAGTYQETQYF. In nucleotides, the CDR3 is TGTGCCAGCAGTGTAGCGGGGACGTACCAAGAGACCCAGTACTTC.

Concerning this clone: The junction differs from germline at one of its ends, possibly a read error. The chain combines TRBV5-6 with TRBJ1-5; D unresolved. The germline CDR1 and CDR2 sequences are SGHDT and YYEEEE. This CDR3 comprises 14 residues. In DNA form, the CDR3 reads TGTGCCAGCACCTTGAAACGCAGCAATCAGCCCCAGCATTTT. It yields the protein CASTLKRSNQPQHF.

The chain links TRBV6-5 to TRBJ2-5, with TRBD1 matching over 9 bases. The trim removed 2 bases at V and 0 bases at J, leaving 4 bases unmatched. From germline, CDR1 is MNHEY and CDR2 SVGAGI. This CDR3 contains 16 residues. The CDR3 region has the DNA TGTGCCAGCAGTTACCGACAGGGGGTGAACCAAGAGACCCAGTACTTC. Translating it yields CASSYRQGVNQETQYF.

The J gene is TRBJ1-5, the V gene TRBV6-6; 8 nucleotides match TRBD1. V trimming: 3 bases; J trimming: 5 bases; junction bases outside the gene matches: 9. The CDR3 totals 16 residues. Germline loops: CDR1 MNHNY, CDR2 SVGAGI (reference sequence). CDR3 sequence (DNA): TGTGCCAGCAGTTATCCCGGACAGGGCAGGGATCAGCCCCAGCATTTT. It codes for CASSYPGQGRDQPQHF.

The CDR3 sequence: CASSLAPGTSDLNEQFF. Here the CDR3 DNA reads TGTGCCAGCAGCCTGGCTCCCGGGACTAGCGACCTCAATGAGCAGTTCTTC. V usage is TRBV9 and J usage is TRBJ2-1, with 10 bases matching TRBD2. The CDR3 loop spans 17 amino acids. Germline CDR1 and CDR2: SGDLS and YYNGEE. Trimming at V came to 4 bases and at J to 6 bases, leaving 13 bases not matched to a gene. Looking up the rest from reference TRBV9 and TRBJ2-1 gives the full variable domain: DSGVTQTPKHLITATGQRVTLRCSPRSGDLSVYWYQQSLDQGLQFLIQYYNGEERAKGNILERFSAQQFPDLHSELNLSSLELGDSALYFCASSLAPGTSDLNEQFFGPGTRLTVL.